This T cell receptor (beta chain) is drawn from a study of shared clonotypes between healthy human individuals. Study-level background: The donor group consisted of a couple of women and a few men, aged 18 to 49.

Study-wide results and limits: Among the subsets, naive ones generally showed larger estimated richness than memory ones. Exclusively blood specimens were collected; tissue repertoires likely differ. Compared with clonotypes that all four donors shared, non-shared clonotypes had lower generation probabilities.

The germline V gene has CDR1 SEHNR and CDR2 FQNEAQ (reference sequence). V lost 1 base and J 2 bases, leaving 18 bases between the germline ends. CDR3 length: 17 residues. To note about this clone: The antigen remains undetermined.

It was CD45RO-negative cells, positively selected for CCR7, that made up naive CD8 cells, with terminally differentiated effector memory CD45RA+ cells excluded. Method: immunoSEQ multiplex PCR; TCRdb's copy keeps in-frame clones and lacks some. This table has more than 2 million clones, approximately 95% appearing once. The chain combines TRBV7-9 with TRBJ2-7; a possible D gene is TRBD2 (7 bases). The sequenced material came from naive CD8+ T cells sorted from blood. The sequence was collected from a man between 18 and 29 years old in good health. The DNA of the CDR3 is TGTGCCAGCAGCTTAGTAGGGGGGAGGGGCAGCACCTACGAGCAGTACTTC. This sequence encodes CASSLVGGRGSTYEQYF.